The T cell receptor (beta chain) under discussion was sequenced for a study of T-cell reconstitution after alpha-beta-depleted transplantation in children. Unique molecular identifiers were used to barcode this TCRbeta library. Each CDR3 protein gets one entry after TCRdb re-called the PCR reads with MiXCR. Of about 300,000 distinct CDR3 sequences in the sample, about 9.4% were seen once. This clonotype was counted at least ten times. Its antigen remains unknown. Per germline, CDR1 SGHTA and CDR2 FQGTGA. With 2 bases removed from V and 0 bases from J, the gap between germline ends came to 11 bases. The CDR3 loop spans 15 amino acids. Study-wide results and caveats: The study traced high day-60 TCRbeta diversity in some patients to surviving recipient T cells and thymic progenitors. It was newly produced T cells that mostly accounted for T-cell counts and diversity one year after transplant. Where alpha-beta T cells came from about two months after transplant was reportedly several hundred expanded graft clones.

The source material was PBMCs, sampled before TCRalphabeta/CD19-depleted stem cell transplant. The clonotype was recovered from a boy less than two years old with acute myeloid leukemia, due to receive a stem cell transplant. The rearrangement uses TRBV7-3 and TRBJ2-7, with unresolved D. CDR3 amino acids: CASSLEATISYEQYF. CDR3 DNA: TGTGCCAGCAGCTTAGAGGCCACGATCTCCTACGAGCAGTACTTC.